This T cell receptor (beta chain) appears in the sequencing data of a study of blood T cell repertoires in COVID-19. This clone was picked up a small number of times. With 2 bases removed from V and 4 bases from J, the gap between germline ends came to 11 bases. The CDR3 length is 14 residues. The germline CDR1 and CDR2 sequences are SGHDN and FVKESK. The repertoire was sequenced with immunoSEQ multiplex PCR; TCRdb's copy has only in-frame clones and lacks some. The sample consists of some 190,000 clones, 84% of them appearing once. The receptor was derived from a woman older than 75 with COVID-19, enrolled during active disease. The material sequenced was peripheral blood. The chain has TRBV14 and TRBJ1-1, with D unclear. The CDR3 sequence: CASSQPGWGTEAFF. The DNA for the CDR3 is TGTGCCAGCAGCCAACCGGGATGGGGCACTGAAGCTTTCTTT.